This paragraph covers one T cell receptor (beta chain) sequence. Its antigen is currently not known. No much larger clonotype is one base removed from it; base qualities were not supplied. Receptor amplification or capture employed the immunoSEQ multiplex PCR assay. To provide template for TCR sequencing, every sample had RNA extracted and reverse transcribed into cDNA. SuperScript III was used to make first-strand cDNA, primed with a 2:1 mix of oligo-dT and random hexamers. A synthetic immune receptor repertoire was used to gauge amplification bias, and whatever bias remained was removed computationally. As for the original processing: Raw reads were preprocessed for error removal, and CDR3 was defined according to IMGT conventions as running from the conserved cysteine to phenylalanine. To get clonality, Shannon entropy was normalized by log2 of the number of productive unique TCRs and the result was subtracted from 1. CD4 or CD8 identity of scalp clones was inferred by cross-referencing scalp TCRbeta sequences with sorted blood CD4 and CD8 repertoires. TCRdb limited this immuneACCESS table to in-frame rearrangements with V and J called. A share of clones is missing; checked studies link under half to unresolved V genes, and the rest is unexplained. V and J calls and clone size are as listed in that table; D and trimming were resolved from the DNA. The sample contains fewer than 200,000 clones, around 71% of them found a single time. In total, the top ten clones hold about an eighth of the sample.

From a lookup of the germline V gene, CDR1 and CDR2 are WSHSY and SAAADI. The V and J ends are trimmed by 7 bases and 4 bases, leaving 10 bases between them. There are 12 amino acids in the CDR3, from cysteine to phenylalanine inclusive. Of all the DNA, just the CDR3 is kept, 36 bases in frame from base 1. The source of the sample is a study of CD8+ T cells in alopecia areata (dated by TCRdb to between 2017 and 2018). In terms of the full investigation: Treated patients were enrolled in an open-label pilot trial of oral tofacitinib at 5 to 10 mg twice daily for moderate-to-severe alopecia areata. RNA was extracted with the PAXgene miRNA kit for fixed scalp, the miRNeasy kit for PBMCs, and the RNeasy kit for mouse skin. Patients stayed on tofacitinib for 6 to 18 months and then had 6 months of follow-up off drug so that delayed response and recurrence could be assessed. TCRbeta CDR3 regions were amplified by immunoSEQ multiplex PCR with 35 Vbeta forward and 13 Jbeta reverse primers. High-throughput TCRbeta sequencing was used to examine T cell clonal expansion in alopecia areata in both the C3H/HeJ mouse model and human patients. Clonality in the scalp was compared among normal scalp (n=4), patchy alopecia areata scalp (n=8), and alopecia totalis/universalis scalp (n=8). Tofacitinib-treated patients had biopsies at baseline and at 4 and 24 weeks of treatment, with a later scalp biopsy in several patients. On the human side, TCRbeta sequencing was run on scalp tissue and on sorted CD4+ and CD8+ peripheral blood T cells from healthy controls and from alopecia areata patients with either patchy or totalis/universalis disease. General findings and caveats noted by the study authors: Higher clonality and more expanded CD8+ clones were observed in lesional scalp than in normal scalp, particularly in alopecia totalis/universalis, a finding suggestive of antigenic drive. Shared TCR sequences between patients were less evident than in mice, which may be partly attributable to HLA diversity in the patient population. Unlike mouse skin, where gammadelta T cells dominate, normal human skin contains resident alphabeta T cells that get sequenced too, which complicates analysis of the scalp TCR repertoire.

The time point label corresponds to: baseline before oral tofacitinib. Peripheral blood and lesional scalp punch biopsies were obtained from patients with alopecia areata. PBMCs were isolated by density centrifugation and stained for CD3, CD4 and CD8, and CD4+ and CD8+ T cells were sorted on a FACSAria. The receptor's source is a human donor with alopecia areata. The sample in question was CD8+ T cells sorted from blood, obtained at week 0. Recombination connected TRBV10-2 to TRBJ1-2; the D gene identity is not certain. The CDR3 protein is CASTSGRYGYTF. The DNA sequence is given as TGCGCCAGCACGTCAGGACGCTATGGCTACACCTTC.